The rows below give T cell receptor beta chains drawn from one sample of a study of cytomegalovirus exposure and HLA in healthy donors. This table comes from immunoSEQ multiplex PCR, and its TCRdb copy is limited to in-frame clones, with some not included. The table includes about 190,000 clones, approximately 80% detected once. The specimen sequenced was PBMCs. The receptors originated from a woman in her twenties or thirties in good health and CMV-seropositive. CDR3s include the opening cysteine and the closing phenylalanine or tryptophan. The D gene is left open where the match is weak. Clone size, where shown, is once, few, many, or a class for clones that have expanded.

TRBV10-3	TRBJ2-1	TRBD2	16	.	CAISESWTSGGDRGLF	TGTGCCATCAGTGAGTCCTGGACTAGCGGGGGCGACCGTGGGCTCTTC
TRBV6-1	TRBJ2-5	.	13	.	CASQGSFQETQYF	TGTGCCAGCCAGGGGTCCTTCCAAGAGACCCAGTACTTC
TRBV11-2	TRBJ2-1	.	13	.	CASSQITGNEQFF	TGTGCCAGCAGCCAGATTACCGGGAATGAGCAGTTCTTC
TRBV5-5	TRBJ2-7	.	12	once	CASSVNGYEQYF	TGTGCCAGCAGCGTCAACGGTTACGAGCAGTACTTC
TRBV28	TRBJ2-1	.	13	few	CASTLSSYNEQFF	TGTGCCAGCACCCTGAGCTCCTACAATGAGCAGTTCTTC
TRBV28	TRBJ2-2	TRBD1	14	.	CASSLQGDAGELFF	TGTGCCAGCAGTTTGCAGGGGGACGCCGGGGAGCTGTTTTTT
TRBV19	TRBJ1-2	TRBD1	13	.	CASSIGTGDGYTF	TGTGCCAGTAGTATTGGGACAGGCGATGGCTACACCTTC
TRBV5-6	TRBJ2-5	TRBD2	14	.	CASTVAGGRETQYF	TGTGCCAGCACCGTAGCGGGGGGCCGGGAGACCCAGTACTTC
TRBV2	TRBJ1-5	.	11	.	CASSLQVTQHF	TGTGCCAGCAGCCTTCAGGTGACCCAGCATTTT
TRBV18	TRBJ2-5	.	12	.	CASSASGETQYF	TGTGCCAGCTCAGCCTCCGGGGAGACCCAGTACTTC
TRBV18	TRBJ1-2	.	14	.	CASSPPGRDYGYTF	TGTGCCAGCTCACCACCGGGCAGGGATTATGGCTACACCTTC
TRBV5-4	TRBJ2-3	TRBD2	16	.	CASSPGAGRITDTQYF	TGTGCCAGCAGCCCCGGAGCGGGAAGAATCACAGATACGCAGTATTTT
TRBV9	TRBJ2-7	.	14	.	CASSVAGRGFEQYF	TGTGCCAGCAGCGTAGCCGGGCGCGGGTTTGAGCAGTACTTC
TRBV19	TRBJ1-1	.	14	.	CASSLTGWSTEAFF	TGTGCCAGTAGTCTTACAGGGTGGAGCACTGAAGCTTTCTTT
TRBV27	TRBJ2-7	TRBD2	16	once	CASSLIAGRLSYEQYF	TGTGCCAGCAGTTTAATAGCGGGTCGCCTTTCCTACGAGCAGTACTTC
TRBV9	TRBJ2-3	TRBD1	15	.	CASSVAGTVPDTQYF	TGTGCCAGCAGCGTAGCTGGGACAGTTCCAGATACGCAGTATTTT
TRBV9	TRBJ1-4	TRBD1	15	.	CASSLRQGLNEKLFF	TGTGCCAGCAGCCTCCGACAGGGTTTGAATGAAAAACTGTTTTTT
TRBV7-8	TRBJ2-2	.	13	once	CASSALGGGELFF	TGTGCCAGCAGCGCCTTAGGGGGCGGGGAGCTGTTTTTT
TRBV28	TRBJ2-5	TRBD1	15	.	CASSVTQGQGQTQYF	TGTGCCAGCAGTGTAACACAGGGACAGGGACAGACCCAGTACTTC
TRBV12-5	TRBJ2-1	.	15	.	CASGSGTDAYNEQFF	TGTGCTAGTGGTTCCGGGACTGACGCTTACAATGAGCAGTTCTTC
TRBV23-1	TRBJ2-1	.	15	.	CASSQSRGASCEQFF	TGCGCCAGCAGTCAATCACGGGGGGCGAGTTGTGAGCAGTTCTTC